This T cell receptor (beta chain) is drawn from a study of cytomegalovirus exposure and HLA in healthy donors. Study-wide background: A subsequent analysis stated that the 120 or so validation repertoires were run on the same platform as the 600 to 750 first-cohort repertoires. Study-wide findings and caveats: Associated with cytomegalovirus, according to the listing, were some 150 TCR beta chains. Within the 130 or so validation repertoires, first-cohort TCR clusters tended to co-occur, according to a later analysis. Most TCR sequences proved rare, with some public TCRs found in many donors.

Repertoires were generated with immunoSEQ multiplex PCR, while TCRdb's copy carries only in-frame clones and drops some. Of around 73,000 clones in the sample, 80% to 90% were seen once. This clone was picked up one time. The target antigen is unknown. The CDR3 extends over 11 amino acids. Trimming cost V 7 bases and J 5 bases, with 11 bases left between them. The V gene's germline CDR1 is SQVTM and CDR2 ANQGSEA. The clonotype comes from a woman between 18 and 29 years old in good health and CMV-seropositive. Sequenced input: PBMCs. The gene calls are TRBV29-1 and TRBJ2-5; D is perhaps TRBD1 (6 bases). CDR3 region: CSGGPGETQYF. CDR3 in DNA: TGCAGCGGGGGGCCCGGGGAGACCCAGTACTTC.